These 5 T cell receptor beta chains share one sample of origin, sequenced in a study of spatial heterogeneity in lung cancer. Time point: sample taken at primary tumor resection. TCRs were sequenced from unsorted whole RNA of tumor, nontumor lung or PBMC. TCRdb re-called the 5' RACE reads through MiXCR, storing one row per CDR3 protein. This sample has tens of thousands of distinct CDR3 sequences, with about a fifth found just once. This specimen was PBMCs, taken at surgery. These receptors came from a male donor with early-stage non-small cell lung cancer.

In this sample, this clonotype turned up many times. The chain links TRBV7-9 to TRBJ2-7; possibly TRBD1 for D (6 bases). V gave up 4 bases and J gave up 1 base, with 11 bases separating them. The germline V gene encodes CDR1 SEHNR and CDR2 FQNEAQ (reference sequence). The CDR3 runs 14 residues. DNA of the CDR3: TGTGCCAGCAGCTCCAGGGGCCGATCCTACGAGCAGTACTTC. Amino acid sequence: CASSSRGRSYEQYF.

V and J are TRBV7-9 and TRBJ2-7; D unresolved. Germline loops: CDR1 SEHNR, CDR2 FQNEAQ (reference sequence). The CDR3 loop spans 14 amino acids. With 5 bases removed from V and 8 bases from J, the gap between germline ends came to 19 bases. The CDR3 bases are TGTGCCAGCAGCCAGGATTGGACCGTACGGCAGCAGTACTTC. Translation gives CASSQDWTVRQQYF.

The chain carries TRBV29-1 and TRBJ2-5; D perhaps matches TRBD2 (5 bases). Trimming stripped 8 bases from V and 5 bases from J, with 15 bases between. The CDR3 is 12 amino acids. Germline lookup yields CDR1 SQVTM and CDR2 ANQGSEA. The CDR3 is CSIRRETETQYF. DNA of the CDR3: TGCAGCATCCGAAGGGAGACGGAGACCCAGTACTTC.

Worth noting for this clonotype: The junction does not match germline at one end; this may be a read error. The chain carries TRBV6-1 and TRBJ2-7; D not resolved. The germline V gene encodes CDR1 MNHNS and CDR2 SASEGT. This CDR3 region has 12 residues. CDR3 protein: CVSSALSQEQYF. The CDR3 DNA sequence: TGTGTCAGCAGTGCCCTGTCCCAGGAGCAGTACTTC.

CDR3 loop: CASSPRPRAGDSYEQYF. The CDR3 DNA is TGTGCCAGCAGCCCACGTCCAAGAGCGGGGGACTCCTACGAGCAGTACTTC. V gene TRBV3-1 combines with J gene TRBJ2-7, with TRBD2 matching 8 bases. The V gene end was trimmed by 4 bases and the J gene end by 0 bases; junction bases not matched to a gene: 11. The germline CDR1 and CDR2 sequences are LGHDT and YNNKEL (reference sequence). This CDR3 region has 17 residues.